A single sample gave rise to the 22 T cell receptor beta chains below, sequenced in a study of T cells after yellow fever vaccination. TCRdb independently ran MiXCR on the 5' RACE reads; one entry per CDR3 protein. The sample records 250,000 or so distinct CDR3 sequences, approximately 3.5% being singletons. The material sequenced was PBMCs, taken 15 days after the yellow fever booster vaccination. These receptors were taken from a man aged 18-30 years who received the YFV17D yellow fever vaccine.

Many counts were recorded for this clonotype. V and J are TRBV5-5 and TRBJ2-1; 10 bases are a match to TRBD1. After removal of 1 base from V and 7 bases from J, the junction contained 8 bases not matched to a gene. The CDR3 has 16 amino acids. The germline V gene has CDR1 SGHKS and CDR2 YYEKEE (reference sequence). The CDR3 sequence: CASSLHGQGVYNEQFF. The CDR3, as DNA: TGTGCCAGCAGCTTGCACGGACAGGGGGTCTATAATGAGCAGTTCTTC.

As for this clonotype: Since a much larger clone is just one base distant, this may be a read error. The chain has TRBV5-1 and TRBJ2-2, with a tentative D call TRBD2 (5 bases). The CDR3 is 15 amino acids. CDR1 SGHRS and CDR2 YFSETQ come from the germline V gene. The CDR3 protein is CASSAGPANTAELFF. The CDR3 DNA sequence: TGCGCCAGCAGCGCGGGTCCAGCGAACACCGCGGAGCTGTTTTTT.

This clonotype has ten or more counts. V gene TRBV5-1 combines with J gene TRBJ2-7, with 12 positions matching TRBD2. V lost 3 bases to trimming and J lost 2 bases; unmatched junction nucleotides: 6. This CDR3 is 16 amino acids long. CDR1 is SGHRS and CDR2 is YFSETQ in the germline V gene. The CDR3 is CASSSGLAGGPYEQYF. The CDR3 DNA sequence: TGCGCCAGCAGCTCGGGTCTAGCGGGGGGGCCCTACGAGCAGTACTTC.

This clonotype has ten or more counts. DNA of the CDR3: TGCAGTGCTAGAGATCAGTTGTCCTGGGGGGAGACCCAGTACTTC. It codes for CSARDQLSWGETQYF. This chain links TRBV20-1 with TRBJ2-5; D is perhaps TRBD1 or TRBD2 (5 bases each). Germline assignment: CDR1 DFQATT and CDR2 SNEGSKA (reference sequence). V was trimmed by 0 bases and J by 5 bases, leaving 16 bases between them. The CDR3 is 15 residues long.

At least ten counts were recorded for this clonotype. In DNA form, the CDR3 reads TGTGCCAGTCATTCACAGAGCTCCTATAATTCACCCCTCCACTTT. Translated, it gives CASHSQSSYNSPLHF. The V and J genes are TRBV13 and TRBJ1-6; D remains ambiguous. This CDR3 contains 15 residues. The V end was cut by 9 bases, the J end by 0 bases, with 12 bases between. Per germline, CDR1 PRHDT and CDR2 FYEKMQ (reference sequence).

In this sample, this clonotype turned up many times. The CDR3 loop reads CASSFIKGQWPFF. In DNA, the CDR3 is TGTGCCAGCAGTTTTATTAAGGGGCAGTGGCCTTTCTTT. The J gene is TRBJ1-1, the V gene TRBV27; weak D call: TRBD1 (5 bases). CDR1 and CDR2 from the germline V gene are MNHEY and SMNVEV (reference sequence). The CDR3 spans 13 residues. The V and J ends lost 3 bases and 12 bases respectively, with 17 bases between them.

The J gene is TRBJ1-3, the V gene TRBV20-1; possible D gene TRBD1, 5 bases. Trimming stripped 1 base from V and 4 bases from J, with 14 bases between. The CDR3 extends over 15 amino acids. CDR1 is DFQATT, CDR2 SNEGSKA, per germline (reference sequence). CDR3: CSARGTSGGGNTIYF. The CDR3, as DNA: TGCAGTGCTAGAGGGACCTCCGGGGGAGGAAACACCATATATTTT.

This clonotype has just a few counts. The rearrangement joins TRBV18 to TRBJ2-1; the D is unclear. CDR1 KGHSH and CDR2 LQKENI come from the germline V gene. The CDR3 is made up of 15 amino acids. The V gene lost 0 bases and the J gene lost 4 bases, with 10 bases spanning the gap. The CDR3 protein is CASSPPSGGYNEQFF. The CDR3 DNA reads TGTGCCAGCTCACCACCATCCGGTGGATACAATGAGCAGTTCTTC.

The chain couples TRBV6-2 or TRBV6-3 to TRBJ1-5; D unclear. The germline V gene encodes CDR1 MNHEY and CDR2 SVGEGT. The ends were cut back, 5 bases at V and 5 bases at J, with 10 bases in the middle. The CDR3 has 13 amino acids. The CDR3, as DNA: TGTGCCAGCAGTGCGGGGATTTATCAGCCCCAGCATTTT. It specifies CASSAGIYQPQHF.

This clonotype showed up many times. This sequence joins TRBV6-5 and TRBJ2-7; D remains ambiguous. This CDR3 spans 15 amino acids. V shed 0 bases and J shed 0 bases, with 9 bases lying between them. CDR1 is MNHEY and CDR2 is SVGAGI in the germline V gene. CDR3 bases: TGTGCCAGCAGTTACTCTTCAGCCTTCTCCTACGAGCAGTACTTC. This gives the protein CASSYSSAFSYEQYF.

This clonotype came up many times. The chain carries TRBV28 and TRBJ2-7, with 8 bases lining up with TRBD1. Trimming at V came to 6 bases and at J to 4 bases, leaving 11 bases not matched to a gene. The CDR3 extends over 15 amino acids. Germline CDR1 MDHEN, CDR2 SYDVKM. The CDR3 DNA follows: TGTGCCAGCAGCTCGACAGGGGACGGGGTATACGAGCAGTACGTC. This sequence encodes CASSSTGDGVYEQYV.

This clonotype was observed at least ten times. The chain joins TRBV5-1 to TRBJ2-3; D not resolved. This CDR3 has 12 residues. CDR1 SGHRS and CDR2 YFSETQ come from the germline V gene. V shed 1 base and J shed 5 bases, with 5 bases lying between them. The CDR3 here is CASSLSQDTQYF. CDR3 sequence (DNA): TGCGCCAGCAGCTTGTCGCAAGATACGCAGTATTTT. Full variable domain (remainder filled in from reference TRBV5-1 and TRBJ2-3): KAGVTQTPRYLIKTRGQQVTLSCSPISGHRSVSWYQQTPGQGLQFLFEYFSETQRNKGNFPGRFSGRQFSNSRSEMNVSTLELGDSALYLCASSLSQDTQYFGPGTRLTVL.

This clonotype has at least ten counts. The chain employs TRBV12-3 or TRBV12-4 and TRBJ1-1; D not certain. V was pared by 3 bases and J by 7 bases, with 12 bases between. The CDR3 has 13 amino acids. The CDR3 is CASSFGRAGEAFF. Here the CDR3 DNA reads TGTGCCAGCAGTTTTGGGAGGGCTGGTGAAGCTTTCTTT.

This clonotype was seen repeatedly, ten times or more. This chain joins TRBV4-3 and TRBJ2-1, with D possibly being TRBD2 (5 bases). V was trimmed by 0 bases and J by 13 bases, leaving 13 bases between them. Germline CDR1 LGHNA, CDR2 YSLEER. This CDR3 comprises 13 residues. CDR3 loop: CASSQDLAGRQFF. In DNA, the CDR3 is TGCGCCAGCAGCCAAGATTTGGCGGGTCGACAGTTCTTC.

This clonotype was recorded many times. The DNA for the CDR3 is TGTGCCATCAGTGAGCTCGGGCAGGGCTACGAGCAGTACGTC. This gives the protein CAISELGQGYEQYV. This chain joins TRBV10-3 and TRBJ2-7; TRBD1 might be the D (5 bases). V gave up 2 bases and J gave up 3 bases, with 11 bases separating them. CDR1 is ENHRY, CDR2 SYGVKD, per germline. This CDR3 comprises 14 residues.

This clonotype appeared many times. The rearrangement links TRBV20-1 to TRBJ2-5; possible D gene TRBD1, 5 bases. The CDR3 has 11 residues. Trimming left V 6 bases short and J 5 bases short, with 10 bases between. Looked up from germline, CDR1 is DFQATT and CDR2 is SNEGSKA (reference sequence). The CDR3 is CSATRVETQYF. CDR3 DNA sequence: TGCAGTGCCACCAGGGTGGAGACCCAGTACTTC.

This clonotype has ten or more counts. The gene calls are TRBV3-1 and TRBJ2-2; D uncertain. The V end lost 2 bases, the J end lost 6 bases, and 1 base lay between the germline ends. Looked up from germline, CDR1 is LGHDT and CDR2 is YNNKEL (reference sequence). This CDR3 has 11 residues. The CDR3 DNA follows: TGTGCCAGCAGCCAATCCGGGGAGCTGTTTTTT. Protein sequence: CASSQSGELFF.

The sample holds many counts of this clonotype. V usage is TRBV7-9 and J usage is TRBJ1-1, with D unclear. The CDR3 consists of 14 residues. The ends were cut back, 5 bases at V and 0 bases at J, with 10 bases in the middle. Germline V lookup: CDR1 SEHNR, CDR2 FQNEAQ (reference sequence). The CDR3 reads CASSGGYLNTEAFF. As DNA, the CDR3 is TGTGCCAGCAGCGGAGGCTACCTGAACACTGAAGCTTTCTTT.

There are many counts of this clonotype. This sequence joins TRBV6-2 or TRBV6-3 and TRBJ2-7; the D is unclear. CDR1 and CDR2 (germline): MNHEY, SVGEGT. The length of the CDR3 is 14 residues. V lost 0 bases to trimming and J lost 0 bases, with 6 bases between them. CDR3 amino acids: CASSYSKDSYEQYF. For the CDR3, the DNA is TGTGCCAGCAGTTACTCAAAGGACTCCTACGAGCAGTACTTC.

This clonotype has just a few counts. The chain couples TRBV7-9 to TRBJ1-6; 9 nucleotides agree with TRBD1. J lost 3 bases, V lost 1 base, and 4 bases had no gene match. CDR1 is SEHNR, CDR2 FQNEAQ, per germline (reference sequence). CDR3 size: 17 residues. CDR3 sequence (DNA): TGTGCCAGCAGCTTAGAACAGGGGGCGATCTATAATTCACCCCTCCACTTT. Protein product: CASSLEQGAIYNSPLHF. The full variable domain, completed using reference TRBV7-9 and TRBJ1-6, is DTGVSQNPRHKITKRGQNVTFRCDPISEHNRLYWYRQTLGQGPEFLTYFQNEAQLEKSRLLSDRFSAERPKGSFSTLEIQRTEQGDSAMYLCASSLEQGAIYNSPLHFGNGTRLTVT.

The chain couples TRBV10-3 to TRBJ2-7; 11 bases are shared with TRBD1. The CDR3 covers 13 residues. CDR1 is ENHRY and CDR2 is SYGVKD in the germline V gene. The V segment lost 11 bases and the J segment 8 bases; nucleotides outside the gene matches: 11. CDR3 DNA sequence: TGTGCCTGTCGAGGACAGGGGGCGTACCAGCAGTACTTC. This codes for CACRGQGAYQQYF.

Ten or more counts support this clonotype. This chain connects TRBV4-3 to TRBJ1-5; D remains unclear. Between the trimmed V and J ends, which lost 1 base and 4 bases, there was a span of 5 bases. The CDR3 consists of 13 residues. Germline loops: CDR1 LGHNA, CDR2 YSLEER. CDR3 protein: CASSQAENQPQHF. The CDR3 DNA reads TGCGCCAGCAGCCAAGCGGAGAATCAGCCCCAGCATTTT.